This entry is about one T cell receptor beta chain. TCRdb keeps only in-frame clones here, not all; method: immunoSEQ multiplex PCR. The sample lists fewer than 600,000 clones; around 76% were seen once. This record comes from a study of shared clonotypes between healthy human individuals. Per the germline V gene, CDR1 is SGHTA and CDR2 is FQGNSA. V shed 1 base, J shed 14 bases, and the junction held 14 bases outside the gene matches. The CDR3 has 15 amino acids. Sequences were obtained from PBMCs. The chain uses TRBV7-2 and TRBJ1-2, with 9 bases that match TRBD1. The receptor was isolated from a woman aged 40-49 years in good health. Some clones in this sample may be carry-over from other donors' samples. This chain's CDR3 is CASSLEGGGQGRRTF. CDR3 nucleotides: TGTGCCAGCAGCTTAGAGGGCGGGGGACAGGGCCGGCGTACCTTC.